Below, 26 T cell receptor beta chains from the same sample are listed, as sequenced in a study of tumor-infiltrating lymphocytes in oesophageal squamous cell carcinoma. From the PCR reads, TCRdb called clonotypes with MiXCR, one entry per CDR3 protein. The table includes some 20,000 distinct CDR3 sequences, around half detected once. Sequencing was performed on esophageal tumor tissue. These receptors originate from a male donor with esophageal squamous cell carcinoma.

As to this clonotype: A much larger clonotype is one base distant, so this may be a read error. The rearrangement links TRBV12-5 to TRBJ1-1; D remains ambiguous. Per germline, CDR1 LGHNT and CDR2 FRNRAP. There are 12 residues in the CDR3. Here the CDR3 DNA reads TGTGCTAGTGGTCCCTCGTACACTGAAGCTTTATTT. Protein sequence: CASGPSYTEALF.

This clonotype has more than one count but fewer than ten. The genes are TRBV7-6 and TRBJ2-1; 7 positions agree with TRBD1. The germline V gene has CDR1 SGHVS and CDR2 FNYEAQ. The trim removed 6 bases at V and 9 bases at J, leaving 5 bases unmatched. This CDR3 has 12 amino acids. CDR3 sequence reads: CASRREGAEQFF. CDR3 DNA sequence: TGTGCCAGCAGAAGAGAGGGGGCTGAGCAGTTCTTC.

The chain combines TRBV28 with TRBJ2-3, with 10 positions matching TRBD2. Judging by the DNA end, TRBJ2-5 fits better; the J call may be wrong. This CDR3 comprises 17 residues. CDR1 and CDR2 (germline): MDHEN, SYDVKM. CDR3 nucleotides: TGTGCCAGCAGTCCCCTCGGGGAAGCGGGGGGGAGGGAGACCCAGTACTTC. The encoded protein is CASSPLGEAGGRETQYF.

Comments on this clonotype: Given the absence of the conserved phenylalanine or tryptophan at the CDR3 end, a read error is likely. The chain recombines TRBV7-8 with TRBJ2-4; D may be TRBD2 (5 bases). The V end lost 5 bases, the J end lost 13 bases, and 18 bases lay between the germline ends. The CDR3 runs to 13 residues. The germline CDR1 and CDR2 sequences are SGHVS and FQNEAQ. In nucleotides, the CDR3 is TGTGCCAGCAGCCGTAATCAGAGGGATGAGCAGTACCTC. This gives the protein CASSRNQRDEQYL.

This clonotype has just a few counts. The chain uses TRBV7-3 and TRBJ2-5, with a tentative D call TRBD2 (7 bases). Germline CDR1 SGHTA, CDR2 FQGTGA. V gave up 2 bases and J gave up 5 bases, with 15 bases separating them. CDR3 length: 15 residues. CDR3 residues: CASSLAGAAGETQYF. The CDR3 region has the DNA TGTGCCAGCAGCTTAGCGGGGGCGGCAGGGGAGACCCAGTACTTC.

With regard to this clonotype: A junction boundary mismatches the germline segment, possibly from a read error. The genes are TRBV7-3 and TRBJ2-5; D call uncertain. Germline V gene lookup returns CDR1 SGHTA and CDR2 FQGTGA. The CDR3 has 13 residues. The CDR3 coding sequence is TGTGCCAGCAGCCTAACTATTCAAGAGACCCAGTACTTC. It translates to CASSLTIQETQYF.

Here the CDR3 DNA reads TGTGCCAGCAGTTCACCCAGACAGGGGACCTACGAGCAGTACTTC. It is translated as CASSSPRQGTYEQYF. The chain carries TRBV28 and TRBJ2-7, with 8 bases fitting TRBD1. The CDR3 runs to 15 residues. Losses at the gene ends were 4 bases for V and 2 bases for J; bases not matched to a gene: 7. The V gene's germline CDR1 is MDHEN and CDR2 SYDVKM.

The V and J genes are TRBV7-9 and TRBJ1-2; no clear D gene. The germline V gene has CDR1 SEHNR and CDR2 FQNEAQ (reference sequence). With 2 bases removed from V and 5 bases from J, the gap between germline ends came to 12 bases. This CDR3 spans 14 amino acids. The CDR3 nucleotides are TGTGCCAGCAGCTTATTACAGCTTGGGTATGGCTACACCTTC. Translating gives CASSLLQLGYGYTF.

This chain uses TRBV7-4 with TRBJ2-1; 11 positions match TRBD2. The germline V gene has CDR1 SGHVT and CDR2 SQSDAQ. This CDR3 comprises 12 residues. V dropped 10 bases and J dropped 9; count of bases not matched to a gene: 5. DNA of the CDR3: TGTGCCAACGAGGGACTAGCGGTTGAGCAGTTCTTC. Translated: CANEGLAVEQFF.

The chain couples TRBV11-1 to TRBJ2-5; D is possibly TRBD2 (6 bases). Matching the DNA end better, TRBJ2-1 makes the J call doubtful. Germline V CDR1 and CDR2: SGHAT, FQDESV (reference sequence). The CDR3 runs 16 residues. CDR3 DNA: TGTGCCAGCAGCCCCGAGGACTACCTAGCCTACAATGAGCAGTTCTTC. It translates to CASSPEDYLAYNEQFF.

The chain couples TRBV6-1 to TRBJ2-4; 9 positions match TRBD2. The J call may be faulty, since TRBJ2-7 better matches the DNA end. There are 15 residues in the CDR3. Germline values: CDR1 MNHNS, CDR2 SASEGT. The CDR3, as DNA: TGTGCCAGCAAGCGGGAGCTAGCGGGGACCTACGAGCAGTACTTC. It translates to CASKRELAGTYEQYF.

The V gene is TRBV11-3, the J gene TRBJ2-2; TRBD1 might be the D (6 bases). CDR1 SGHNT and CDR2 YENEEA come from the germline V gene. Trimming removed 2 bases at V and 6 bases at J, with 10 bases between. CDR3 length: 14 residues. The CDR3 spells CASSLRQVAGELFF. The CDR3 nucleotides are TGTGCCAGCAGCTTACGACAGGTGGCCGGGGAGCTGTTTTTT.

The chain has TRBV7-3 and TRBJ2-2; TRBD2 matches at 11 bases. In germline, CDR1 is SGHTA, CDR2 FQGTGA. V lost 2 bases and J lost 8; bases outside the gene matches: 4. CDR3 length: 15 amino acids. The CDR3: CASSLVAGGPGELFF. CDR3 sequence (DNA): TGTGCCAGCAGCTTAGTAGCGGGGGGGCCTGGGGAGCTGTTTTTT.

The J gene is TRBJ2-7, the V gene TRBV7-2; 7 bases agree with TRBD2. Trimming cost V 6 bases and J 2 bases; bases outside gene matches: 4. Germline loops: CDR1 SGHTA, CDR2 FQGNSA. This CDR3 contains 13 residues. Written as DNA, the CDR3 is TGTGCCAGCAGTGCTAGCGGTCCCTACGAGCAGTACTTC. Translated: CASSASGPYEQYF.

This chain uses TRBV7-2 with TRBJ2-3; D uncertain. V shed 5 bases and J shed 4 bases, with 10 bases lying between them. Germline CDR1 reads SGHTA; CDR2 reads FQGNSA. This CDR3 has 13 amino acids. The CDR3 coding sequence is TGTGCCAGCAGCGGCAACTTTGCAGATACGCAGTATTTT. This codes for CASSGNFADTQYF.

The chain uses TRBV28 and TRBJ2-3; D is ambiguous. Trimming cost V 3 bases and J 5 bases, with 15 bases left between them. Germline CDR1 and CDR2: MDHEN and SYDVKM. The CDR3 contains 15 residues. CDR3 nucleotides: TGTGCCAGCAGTTTTACTTCTACTTATGGAGATACGCAGTATTTT. This codes for CASSFTSTYGDTQYF.

Regarding this clonotype: As the CDR3 is not closed by the conserved phenylalanine or tryptophan, this likely results from a read error. The DNA is left out, because the CDR3 cannot be placed on it with certainty; the CDR3 is given as TCRdb lists it. This chain links TRBV4-1 with TRBJ2-3; the D call in the table, TRBD1, was not verified against the DNA. 17 amino acids form the CDR3, both terminal residues included. The germline V gene has CDR1 MGHRA and CDR2 YSYEKL. CDR3 protein: CASSPVGPGQGGDEQYS.

The rearrangement links TRBV7-2 to TRBJ2-7; D is ambiguous. The J call is in doubt because the DNA end fits TRBJ2-1 better. This CDR3 region has 12 residues. The germline V gene has CDR1 SGHTA and CDR2 FQGNSA. CDR3 sequence reads: CASSLLGPQQFF. The DNA of the CDR3 is TGTGCCAGCAGCTTACTCGGGCCCCAGCAGTTCTTC.

This clonotype was seen just once. V gene TRBV12-3 or TRBV12-4 combines with J gene TRBJ2-7, with 7 bases matching TRBD1. Near its end, the DNA agrees better with TRBJ2-1, so the J call may be wrong. The CDR3 covers 15 residues. DNA for the CDR3: TGTGCCAGCAAAAGGGGGCAGGGGGTAGTGGATGAGCAGTTCTTC. It translates to CASKRGQGVVDEQFF.

This clonotype was counted many times. The chain carries TRBV11-2 and TRBJ2-7; D gene ambiguous. V shed 2 bases and J shed 3 bases, with 5 bases lying between them. The CDR3 contains 12 residues. Germline values: CDR1 SGHAT, CDR2 FQNNGV. CDR3 amino acids: CASSLNIYEQYF. CDR3 DNA: TGTGCCAGCAGCTTAAATATCTACGAGCAGTACTTC.

V and J are TRBV7-2 and TRBJ1-1; D ambiguous. The J call may not be correct, given that the DNA end is closer to TRBJ2-3. CDR1 and CDR2 (germline): SGHTA, FQGNSA. CDR3 length: 12 residues. This CDR3 is CASSLMYNIQYF. Here the CDR3 DNA reads TGTGCCAGCAGCTTAATGTACAACATTCAGTATTTT.

In its sample, this clonotype was seen many times. This chain joins TRBV7-6 and TRBJ2-1; 10 bases match TRBD2. The CDR3 is made up of 16 amino acids. The V gene end was trimmed by 0 bases and the J gene end by 6 bases; junction bases not matched to a gene: 5. From germline, CDR1 is SGHVS and CDR2 FNYEAQ. The CDR3 loop is CASSLATASGSNEQFF. The CDR3 bases are TGTGCCAGCAGCTTAGCCACGGCTAGCGGGAGCAATGAGCAGTTCTTC. The full variable domain, completed using reference TRBV7-6 and TRBJ2-1, is GAGVSQSPRYKVTKRGQDVALRCDPISGHVSLYWYRQALGQGPEFLTYFNYEAQQDKSGLPNDRFSAERPEGSISTLTIQRTEQRDSAMYRCASSLATASGSNEQFFGPGTRLTVL.

The genes are TRBV7-6 and TRBJ1-1; the D is unclear. In germline, CDR1 is SGHVS, CDR2 FNYEAQ. Trimming stripped 1 base from V and 7 bases from J, with 4 bases between. The CDR3 contains 11 residues. As DNA, the CDR3 is TGTGCCAGCAGCTTAGGCATTGAAGCTTTCTTT. As protein: CASSLGIEAFF.

V usage is TRBV7-4 and J usage is TRBJ1-1; no definite D call. This CDR3 comprises 13 residues. Per the germline V gene, CDR1 is SGHVT and CDR2 is SQSDAQ. With 5 bases removed from V and 3 bases from J, the gap between germline ends came to 10 bases. CDR3 loop: CASSVKVDTEAFF. The DNA of the CDR3 is TGTGCCAGCAGCGTGAAAGTCGACACTGAAGCTTTCTTT.

Ten or more counts support this clonotype. The chain combines TRBV6-1 with TRBJ2-2, with D unclear. The CDR3 is made up of 13 amino acids. With 3 bases removed from V and 6 bases from J, the gap between germline ends came to 8 bases. Germline CDR1 and CDR2: MNHNS and SASEGT. The chain's CDR3 is CASSEEWPGELFF. CDR3 DNA: TGTGCCAGCAGTGAGGAGTGGCCCGGGGAGCTGTTTTTT.

The chain joins TRBV7-3 to TRBJ2-4; D remains ambiguous. Judging by the DNA end, TRBJ2-1 fits better; the J call may be wrong. Germline V lookup: CDR1 SGHTA, CDR2 FQGTGA. The CDR3 contains 12 residues. The CDR3 DNA reads as TGTGCCAGCAGCTTAGGGTTTAATGAGCAGTTCTTC. It specifies CASSLGFNEQFF.